The 32 T cell receptor beta chains reported below all come from one sample, sequenced in a study of CD8 T cells in Susac syndrome. Reverse transcription of roughly 0.45 to 1 ug RNA was performed with random hexamers. MiXCR was run by TCRdb on the immunoSEQ multiplex PCR reads, yielding one entry per CDR3 protein. The sample yields around 300,000 distinct CDR3 sequences, roughly 85% seen once. The sequencing input was CD8+ T cells from PBMCs. The receptors here all came from a human donor with multiple sclerosis.

CDR3 protein: CASSLGGTGAFNEKLFF. DNA for the CDR3: TGTGCCAGCAGTTTAGGCGGGACAGGGGCCTTTAATGAAAAACTGTTTTTT. This chain connects TRBV12-3 or TRBV12-4 to TRBJ1-4; 10 nucleotides agree with TRBD1. The CDR3 is 17 amino acids. Unmatched junction bases numbered 6, after V lost 1 base and J lost 4 bases.

This sequence joins TRBV11-2 and TRBJ2-2; 10 nucleotides align to TRBD2. The germline CDR1 and CDR2 sequences are SGHAT and FQNNGV. With V trimmed by 5 bases and J by 4 bases, 1 base remained unmatched. The CDR3 length is 14 residues. CDR3 sequence: CASSRTSGTGELFF. The CDR3 nucleotides read TGTGCCAGCAGCCGGACTAGCGGCACCGGGGAGCTGTTTTTT.

The chain recombines TRBV11-2 with TRBJ1-5; D is unresolved. The germline V gene encodes CDR1 SGHAT and CDR2 FQNNGV. The CDR3 is made up of 15 amino acids. V lost 2 bases and J 5 bases, leaving 13 bases between the germline ends. For the CDR3, the DNA is TGTGCCAGCAGCTTATTTTACGGGGTGGATCAGCCCCAGCATTTT. Its translation: CASSLFYGVDQPQHF.

In nucleotides, the CDR3 is TGTGCCAGTAGTATGACTAGCGGGAGGCACAATGAGCAGTTCTTC. Its protein product is CASSMTSGRHNEQFF. The chain carries TRBV19 and TRBJ2-1; 13 bases line up with TRBD2. Germline-derived CDR1 and CDR2 are LNHDA and SQIVND (reference sequence). The CDR3 has 15 residues. Trimming cost V 3 bases and J 5 bases; bases outside gene matches: 1.

This chain uses TRBV27 with TRBJ1-1; the D is unclear. Germline lookup yields CDR1 MNHEY and CDR2 SMNVEV (reference sequence). The CDR3 has 14 amino acids. V dropped 2 bases and J dropped 0 bases, with 7 bases sitting between them. The CDR3, as DNA: TGTGCCAGCAGTTTAGAACTCTTGAACACTGAAGCTTTCTTT. It specifies CASSLELLNTEAFF.

This clonotype came up once. The chain carries TRBV27 and TRBJ2-7; D unresolved. CDR3 length: 15 residues. The germline CDR1 and CDR2 sequences are MNHEY and SMNVEV (reference sequence). Trimming stripped 6 bases from V and 2 bases from J, with 17 bases between. In DNA, the CDR3 is TGTGCCAGCAGCCCAGGTCCGCGGATACCCTACGAGCAGTACTTC. Protein product: CASSPGPRIPYEQYF.

CDR3 DNA sequence: TGCAGTGCTCGGACTAGCGGGAGGGTCACAGATACGCAGTATTTT. Its translation: CSARTSGRVTDTQYF. This chain connects TRBV20-1 to TRBJ2-3; TRBD2 matches at 15 bases. This CDR3 spans 15 amino acids. The ends lost 5 bases at V and 2 bases at J; junction bases unmatched: 2. The germline gives CDR1 DFQATT, CDR2 SNEGSKA (reference sequence).

This chain connects TRBV3-1 to TRBJ1-4; perhaps TRBD1 as D (6 bases). The V end lost 3 bases, the J end lost 13 bases, and 21 bases lay between the germline ends. The CDR3 is 15 residues long. CDR1 and CDR2 from the germline V gene are LGHDT and YNNKEL (reference sequence). This CDR3 is CASSQVTGIRGGLFF. The CDR3 nucleotides read TGTGCCAGCAGCCAGGTAACAGGGATTAGAGGCGGACTGTTTTTT. The full variable domain, rest sourced from reference TRBV3-1 and TRBJ1-4, is DTAVSQTPKYLVTQMGNDKSIKCEQNLGHDTMYWYKQDSKKFLKIMFSYNNKELIINETVPNRFSPKSPDKAHLNLHINSLELGDSAVYFCASSQVTGIRGGLFFGSGTQLSVL.

The count of this clonotype is one. This chain links TRBV30 with TRBJ2-7; perhaps TRBD1 as D (5 bases). CDR1 GTSNPN and CDR2 SVGIG come from the germline V gene (reference sequence). The germline V and J ends were trimmed by 3 bases and 2 bases, with 8 bases remaining between them. The CDR3 is 12 residues long. This CDR3 is CAWSWGPYEQYF. The CDR3 DNA follows: TGTGCCTGGAGCTGGGGCCCCTACGAGCAGTACTTC.

The rearrangement links TRBV27 to TRBJ2-7, with TRBD2 identical over 10 bases. The length of the CDR3 is 14 residues. CDR1 and CDR2 (germline): MNHEY, SMNVEV (reference sequence). V lost 2 bases to trimming and J lost 3 bases; unmatched junction nucleotides: 1. The CDR3 loop is CASSLLAGVYEQYF. In nucleotides, the CDR3 is TGTGCCAGCAGTTTACTAGCGGGAGTCTACGAGCAGTACTTC.

The V call is TRBV20-1, the J call TRBJ1-2, with D tentatively TRBD1 (5 bases). The germline gives CDR1 DFQATT, CDR2 SNEGSKA (reference sequence). This CDR3 is 11 amino acids long. The CDR3 spells CSSRDLYGYTF. The CDR3 coding sequence is TGCAGCTCCCGGGACCTCTATGGCTACACCTTC.

The chain combines TRBV24-1 with TRBJ2-1; TRBD2 agrees at 8 bases. With 5 bases clipped from V and 3 bases from J, the junction kept 11 bases outside the gene matches. The germline V gene has CDR1 KGHDR and CDR2 SFDVKD. There are 17 residues in the CDR3. CDR3 protein: CATSGGSGRGDYNEQFF. In nucleotides, the CDR3 is TGTGCCACCAGTGGGGGCAGCGGGAGAGGGGACTACAATGAGCAGTTCTTC.

The chain uses TRBV6-5 and TRBJ1-4; 12 bases line up with TRBD1. CDR1 MNHEY and CDR2 SVGAGI come from the germline V gene. The J segment lost 8 bases and the V segment lost 0 bases, leaving 10 bases of the junction unmatched. This CDR3 is built from 18 residues. The CDR3 loop reads CASSYSSRDRGQWEKLFF. CDR3 DNA: TGTGCCAGCAGTTACTCGTCCCGGGACAGGGGGCAGTGGGAAAAACTGTTTTTT.

V usage is TRBV7-2 and J usage is TRBJ2-7; maybe TRBD1 (6 bases). V shed 5 bases and J shed 9 bases, with 20 bases lying between them. The CDR3 covers 14 residues. CDR1 is SGHTA, CDR2 FQGNSA, per germline. CDR3 protein: CASSENQGWYGQYF. The CDR3 DNA sequence: TGTGCCAGCAGCGAAAACCAGGGGTGGTATGGGCAGTACTTC.

V gene TRBV6-2 or TRBV6-3 combines with J gene TRBJ2-5; D is possibly TRBD1 (6 bases). The CDR3 sequence is 15 residues long. Germline CDR1 MNHEY, CDR2 SVGEGT. V gave up 6 bases and J gave up 5 bases, with 19 bases separating them. The CDR3 is CASSLIQGLQETQYF. DNA of the CDR3: TGTGCCAGCAGCCTAATACAGGGTCTCCAGGAGACCCAGTACTTC.

V is TRBV11-1 and J is TRBJ2-5, with 15 bases fitting TRBD2. Germline trimming cut 5 bases from V and 4 bases from J; bases unmatched to any gene: 23. CDR1 is SGHAT and CDR2 is FQDESV in the germline V gene (reference sequence). The CDR3 consists of 22 residues. Written as DNA, the CDR3 is TGTGCCAGCAGCCCTGAGGAGAACCAAGGACTAGCGGGAGGGAGGCAAGGAGAGACCCAGTACTTC. Translating gives CASSPEENQGLAGGRQGETQYF.

The chain uses TRBV27 and TRBJ2-2; 12 bases agree with TRBD2. The CDR3 sequence is 16 residues long. CDR1 and CDR2 (germline): MNHEY, SMNVEV (reference sequence). The V segment lost 7 bases and the J segment 8 bases; nucleotides outside the gene matches: 11. The DNA of the CDR3 is TGTGCCAGCATTCCTCTAGCGGGAGGGCTTACAGGGGAGCTGTTTTTT. Translating gives CASIPLAGGLTGELFF.

This clonotype is a singleton in its sample. The V call is TRBV20-1, the J call TRBJ2-1; D remains ambiguous. V lost 6 bases and J 5 bases, leaving 11 bases between the germline ends. The CDR3 is 12 residues long. Germline CDR1 DFQATT, CDR2 SNEGSKA (reference sequence). The CDR3 bases are TGCAGTGCGGTAGAGATTAACAATGAGCAGTTCTTC. It is translated as CSAVEINNEQFF.

This chain connects TRBV6-5 to TRBJ1-3; D gene uncertain. Trimming cost V 1 base and J 2 bases, with 6 bases left between them. Germline V CDR1 and CDR2: MNHEY, SVGAGI. This CDR3 comprises 14 residues. The CDR3 DNA reads TGTGCCAGCAGTTACTACGGGCCTGGAAACACCATATATTTT. Protein: CASSYYGPGNTIYF.

The chain uses TRBV27 and TRBJ2-3, with D possibly being TRBD1 or TRBD2 (6 bases each). V lost 0 bases to trimming and J lost 1 base, with 14 bases between them. This CDR3 is 17 amino acids long. The germline V gene has CDR1 MNHEY and CDR2 SMNVEV (reference sequence). The CDR3 protein is CASSLSWWGARTDTQYF. The CDR3, as DNA: TGTGCCAGCAGTTTATCGTGGTGGGGGGCCCGCACAGATACGCAGTATTTT.

This clonotype has just one count. J is TRBJ2-1 and V is TRBV7-9; D unresolved. The germline V gene has CDR1 SEHNR and CDR2 FQNEAQ (reference sequence). There are 14 residues in the CDR3. V gave up 5 bases and J gave up 5 bases, with 13 bases separating them. For the CDR3, the DNA is TGTGCCAGCAGCGGGCAGACGAGGAACAATGAGCAGTTCTTC. Translation: CASSGQTRNNEQFF.

V is TRBV2 and J is TRBJ2-1, with 9 bases aligning to TRBD1. Germline V CDR1 and CDR2: SNHLY, FYNNEI. This CDR3 has 16 amino acids. Germline trimming cut 1 base from V and 3 bases from J; bases unmatched to any gene: 4. The CDR3 nucleotides are TGTGCCAGCAGTGAAGGAGGGACAGGGATCTACAATGAGCAGTTCTTC. This encodes CASSEGGTGIYNEQFF.

This clonotype was seen a few times. CDR3 nucleotide sequence: TGTGCCAGCAGCTTAGCGGGACAAGGGATGGACGAGCAGTACTTC. Translating gives CASSLAGQGMDEQYF. The chain uses TRBV13 and TRBJ2-7; a weak D match, TRBD1 (6 bases). Trimming cost V 1 base and J 5 bases, with 15 bases left between them. The length of the CDR3 is 15 residues. In germline, CDR1 is PRHDT, CDR2 FYEKMQ (reference sequence).

The rearrangement joins TRBV19 to TRBJ2-1; 7 bases fit TRBD1. This CDR3 is built from 17 residues. The germline gives CDR1 LNHDA, CDR2 SQIVND (reference sequence). Trimming at V came to 4 bases and at J to 0 bases, leaving 9 bases not matched to a gene. The CDR3 region has the DNA TGTGCCAGTAGTACCAAACACAGGGGCAGCTCCTACAATGAGCAGTTCTTC. Amino acid sequence: CASSTKHRGSSYNEQFF.

The genes are TRBV29-1 and TRBJ1-2, with D possibly TRBD1 on 5 matching bases. CDR3 length equals 13 residues. V was cut by 5 bases and J by 4 bases, with 14 bases left in between. Germline CDR1 SQVTM, CDR2 ANQGSEA. CDR3 nucleotide sequence: TGCAGCGTTTGGGGCGGCCTAACCTATGGCTACACCTTC. It translates to CSVWGGLTYGYTF.

This clonotype was counted only a few times. The V gene is TRBV5-4, the J gene TRBJ2-5, with D perhaps TRBD2 (6 bases). This CDR3 has 14 amino acids. V was cut by 0 bases and J by 5 bases, with 11 bases left in between. Germline V gives CDR1 SGHNT, CDR2 YYREEE (reference sequence). In nucleotides, the CDR3 is TGTGCCAGCAGCTTGGACCCAGGAGGGGAGACCCAGTACTTC. Translation gives CASSLDPGGETQYF.

The J gene is TRBJ2-5, the V gene TRBV7-9; 11 nucleotides agree with TRBD2. The CDR3 consists of 17 residues. J gave up 4 bases and V 5 bases, and 12 bases lay outside the gene matches. Germline values: CDR1 SEHNR, CDR2 FQNEAQ (reference sequence). CDR3 sequence: CASSPAVAGGPRETQYF. The CDR3, as DNA: TGTGCCAGCAGCCCTGCGGTAGCGGGAGGGCCTCGAGAGACCCAGTACTTC.

The gene calls are TRBV4-3 and TRBJ2-3; 10 bases fit TRBD2. The CDR3 is made up of 16 amino acids. The germline CDR1 and CDR2 sequences are LGHNA and YSLEER. Losses at the gene ends were 1 base for V and 7 bases for J; bases not matched to a gene: 8. In DNA form, the CDR3 reads TGCGCCAGCAGCCAAGCCGGACTAGCGGCGGGGTATACGCAGTATTTT. It translates to CASSQAGLAAGYTQYF.

The CDR3 sequence: CASSLATGPGDYGYTF. Written as DNA, the CDR3 is TGTGCCAGCAGCTTAGCGACCGGCCCGGGGGACTATGGCTACACCTTC. This sequence joins TRBV13 and TRBJ1-2, with D perhaps matching TRBD1 (5 bases). This CDR3 is 16 amino acids long. CDR1 is PRHDT and CDR2 is FYEKMQ in the germline V gene (reference sequence). Trimming pared 1 base from V and 3 bases from J, leaving 15 bases between.

The V call is TRBV27, the J call TRBJ2-3; perhaps D is TRBD1 or TRBD2 (5 bases each). Germline V lookup: CDR1 MNHEY, CDR2 SMNVEV (reference sequence). The CDR3 spans 15 residues. The V gene lost 3 bases and the J gene lost 3 bases, with 13 bases spanning the gap. CDR3 coding DNA: TGTGCCAGCAGTTTGGGGCGTGGGGGTACAGATACGCAGTATTTT. This codes for CASSLGRGGTDTQYF.

The chain has TRBV7-9 and TRBJ2-5; D possibly matches TRBD1 or TRBD2 (5 bases each). CDR3 size: 14 residues. Trimming cost V 5 bases and J 0 bases, with 10 bases left between them. Germline CDR1 is SEHNR and CDR2 is FQNEAQ (reference sequence). CDR3 sequence: CASSLWGNQETQYF. The CDR3 DNA follows: TGTGCCAGCAGCCTCTGGGGGAACCAAGAGACCCAGTACTTC.

The V call is TRBV19, the J call TRBJ2-1; D gene unclear. Germline V CDR1 and CDR2: LNHDA, SQIVND (reference sequence). The CDR3 runs to 13 residues. Deletions cut 3 bases from V and 10 bases from J, with 13 bases between. CDR3 sequence: CASSITTSGEQFF. In DNA, the CDR3 is TGTGCCAGTAGTATTACCACCTCTGGAGAGCAGTTCTTC.